The rows below give T cell receptor beta chains drawn from one sample of a study of human T cells and chemical hapten exposure. TCRdb itself ran the RACE reads through MiXCR, one entry per CDR3 protein. Of under 200,000 distinct CDR3 sequences listed, almost 30% are singletons. Sequenced here: whole blood, sampled in connection with sensitization to the hapten diphenylcyclopropenone (DPC). Receptors were obtained from a woman in her thirties with alopecia areata. Some clones in this sample may be carry-over from other donors' samples. Both conserved end residues are part of each CDR3. The D gene is left open where the match is weak. Clone size is given for some rows only: seen once, a few or many times, or a class if the clone is expanded.

v_gene: TRBV28; d_gene: TRBD2; abundance: -; j_gene: TRBJ2-5; CDR3aa: CASSPRSGGLQETQYF; CDR3nt: TGTGCCAGCAGTCCCCGGAGCGGGGGTCTCCAAGAGACCCAGTACTTC
v_gene: TRBV12-5; d_gene: -; abundance: few; j_gene: TRBJ2-5; CDR3aa: CASGLIETQYF; CDR3nt: TGTGCTAGTGGTTTGATAGAGACCCAGTACTTC
v_gene: TRBV28; d_gene: -; abundance: -; j_gene: TRBJ1-5; CDR3aa: CASSPTGRGYQPQHF; CDR3nt: TGTGCCAGCAGTCCCACAGGGAGGGGGTATCAGCCCCAGCATTTT
v_gene: TRBV10-3; d_gene: -; abundance: few; j_gene: TRBJ2-1; CDR3aa: CATKGQQDNEQFF; CDR3nt: TGTGCCACCAAAGGACAACAAGACAATGAGCAGTTCTTC
v_gene: TRBV11-1; d_gene: -; abundance: few; j_gene: TRBJ1-2; CDR3aa: CASSPTPRPIYGYTF; CDR3nt: TGTGCCAGCAGCCCTACGCCGAGGCCGATCTATGGCTACACCTTC
v_gene: TRBV7-2; d_gene: -; abundance: -; j_gene: TRBJ2-7; CDR3aa: CASSPNLNSYEQYF; CDR3nt: TGTGCCAGCAGCCCTAACCTTAATTCCTACGAGCAGTACTTC
v_gene: TRBV11-2; d_gene: -; abundance: -; j_gene: TRBJ2-2; CDR3aa: CASSLDYGVLGELFF; CDR3nt: TGTGCCAGCAGCTTAGATTATGGGGTGCTCGGGGAGCTGTTTTTT
v_gene: TRBV20-1; d_gene: TRBD2; abundance: -; j_gene: TRBJ2-1; CDR3aa: CSARARLAGGSSYNEQFF; CDR3nt: TGCAGTGCCAGAGCGAGACTAGCGGGGGGTAGCTCCTACAATGAGCAGTTCTTC
v_gene: TRBV11-3; d_gene: -; abundance: few; j_gene: TRBJ2-1; CDR3aa: CASSYRRSYNEQFF; CDR3nt: TGTGCCAGCAGCTATAGACGCTCCTACAATGAGCAGTTCTTC
v_gene: TRBV3-1; d_gene: -; abundance: few; j_gene: TRBJ2-1; CDR3aa: CASSQMLTNEQFF; CDR3nt: TGTGCCAGCAGCCAGATGTTGACGAATGAGCAGTTCTTC
v_gene: TRBV7-9; d_gene: -; abundance: many; j_gene: TRBJ2-3; CDR3aa: CASSLATDTQYF; CDR3nt: TGCGCCAGCAGCTTGGCCACAGATACGCAGTATTTT
v_gene: TRBV28; d_gene: -; abundance: -; j_gene: TRBJ1-5; CDR3aa: CASTTLGVGQPQHF; CDR3nt: TGTGCCAGCACCACCCTCGGGGTAGGTCAGCCCCAGCATTTT
v_gene: TRBV3-1; d_gene: -; abundance: -; j_gene: TRBJ1-2; CDR3aa: CASSQGYRVGYTF; CDR3nt: TGTGCCAGCAGCCAAGGCTACAGGGTTGGCTACACCTTC
v_gene: TRBV7-9; d_gene: -; abundance: many; j_gene: TRBJ1-1; CDR3aa: CASRQVGVEVEAFF; CDR3nt: TGTGCCAGCAGACAAGTTGGGGTAGAGGTTGAAGCTTTCTTT
v_gene: TRBV9; d_gene: TRBD2; abundance: few; j_gene: TRBJ2-5; CDR3aa: CASSVGGGAGGQETQYF; CDR3nt: TGTGCCAGCAGCGTAGGGGGCGGAGCGGGAGGACAGGAGACCCAGTACTTC
v_gene: TRBV28; d_gene: -; abundance: -; j_gene: TRBJ1-2; CDR3aa: CASSSNFRGGYTF; CDR3nt: TGTGCCAGCAGTTCGAACTTTCGGGGCGGCTACACCTTC
v_gene: TRBV5-6; d_gene: -; abundance: -; j_gene: TRBJ2-1; CDR3aa: CASSLRGSTYNEQFF; CDR3nt: TGTGCCAGCAGCTTAAGGGGTTCGACCTACAATGAGCAGTTCTTC
v_gene: TRBV20-1; d_gene: -; abundance: -; j_gene: TRBJ1-6; CDR3aa: CSASGTVSGSPLHF; CDR3nt: TGCAGTGCTAGTGGCACAGTCAGCGGGTCACCCCTCCACTTT
v_gene: TRBV5-5; d_gene: -; abundance: -; j_gene: TRBJ1-1; CDR3aa: CASSLEAGGAFF; CDR3nt: TGTGCCAGCAGCTTGGAGGCCGGAGGGGCTTTCTTT
v_gene: TRBV29-1; d_gene: -; abundance: -; j_gene: TRBJ2-2; CDR3aa: CSVATANTGELFF; CDR3nt: TGCAGCGTCGCTACAGCGAACACCGGGGAGCTGTTTTTT
v_gene: TRBV10-1; d_gene: -; abundance: -; j_gene: TRBJ2-3; CDR3aa: CASSRDHYLVDTQYF; CDR3nt: TGCGCCAGCAGTCGGGACCATTACCTAGTGGATACGCAGTATTTT
v_gene: TRBV18; d_gene: TRBD1; abundance: few; j_gene: TRBJ1-1; CDR3aa: CASSPYQGAGTEAFF; CDR3nt: TGTGCCAGCTCACCTTACCAGGGGGCCGGCACTGAAGCTTTCTTT
v_gene: TRBV11-2; d_gene: -; abundance: -; j_gene: TRBJ2-5; CDR3aa: CASSRGAEETQYF; CDR3nt: TGTGCCAGCTCAAGGGGGGCGGAAGAGACCCAGTACTTC
v_gene: TRBV4-1; d_gene: TRBD1; abundance: -; j_gene: TRBJ2-7; CDR3aa: CASSQGRTGYYEQYF; CDR3nt: TGCGCCAGCAGCCAAGGGAGGACAGGGTACTACGAGCAGTACTTC
v_gene: TRBV5-1; d_gene: TRBD1; abundance: many; j_gene: TRBJ2-1; CDR3aa: CASSLETGSYNEQFF; CDR3nt: TGCGCCAGCAGCTTGGAGACAGGGTCCTACAATGAGCAGTTCTTC
v_gene: TRBV29-1; d_gene: TRBD1; abundance: few; j_gene: TRBJ1-2; CDR3aa: CSVRTGSHGYTF; CDR3nt: TGCAGCGTGAGGACAGGGAGCCATGGCTACACCTTC
v_gene: TRBV29-1; d_gene: -; abundance: -; j_gene: TRBJ1-1; CDR3aa: CSVESWTENTEAFF; CDR3nt: TGCAGCGTTGAATCTTGGACAGAAAACACTGAAGCTTTCTTT
v_gene: TRBV28; d_gene: -; abundance: -; j_gene: TRBJ1-2; CDR3aa: CASGRTGQRALGYTF; CDR3nt: TGTGCCAGCGGTAGGACGGGACAAAGGGCTCTTGGCTACACCTTC
v_gene: TRBV3-1; d_gene: TRBD2; abundance: -; j_gene: TRBJ2-1; CDR3aa: CASSPQTSGRAIDEQFF; CDR3nt: TGTGCCAGCAGCCCCCAGACTAGCGGGAGGGCTATAGATGAGCAGTTCTTC
v_gene: TRBV18; d_gene: TRBD1; abundance: -; j_gene: TRBJ2-7; CDR3aa: CASSLHRGRSYEQYF; CDR3nt: TGTGCCAGCTCACTCCACAGGGGCCGTTCCTACGAGCAGTACTTC
v_gene: TRBV28; d_gene: -; abundance: -; j_gene: TRBJ2-6; CDR3aa: CASSSGGEGANVLTF; CDR3nt: TGTGCCAGCAGTTCAGGGGGGGAAGGAGCCAACGTCCTGACTTTC
v_gene: TRBV3-1; d_gene: -; abundance: -; j_gene: TRBJ1-1; CDR3aa: CASSLSRGRSEAFF; CDR3nt: TGTGCCAGCAGCCTTTCCAGGGGTAGGTCTGAAGCTTTCTTT
v_gene: TRBV7-2; d_gene: TRBD2; abundance: few; j_gene: TRBJ2-7; CDR3aa: CASSLGPSGAYEQYF; CDR3nt: TGTGCCAGCAGCTTAGGGCCTAGCGGGGCCTACGAGCAGTACTTC
v_gene: TRBV10-3; d_gene: TRBD1; abundance: -; j_gene: TRBJ1-5; CDR3aa: CAISAGTVGNQPQHF; CDR3nt: TGTGCCATCAGTGCCGGGACAGTCGGCAATCAGCCCCAGCATTTT
v_gene: TRBV14; d_gene: -; abundance: -; j_gene: TRBJ2-5; CDR3aa: CASSQRGTQYF; CDR3nt: TGTGCCAGCAGCCAACGTGGTACCCAGTACTTC
v_gene: TRBV5-1; d_gene: TRBD1; abundance: -; j_gene: TRBJ2-7; CDR3aa: CASTPDRGPYEQYF; CDR3nt: TGCGCCAGCACCCCGGACAGGGGGCCCTACGAGCAGTACTTC
v_gene: TRBV28; d_gene: TRBD2; abundance: -; j_gene: TRBJ2-7; CDR3aa: CASRPAGVSYEQYF; CDR3nt: TGTGCCAGCAGGCCAGCGGGAGTGTCGTACGAGCAGTACTTC
v_gene: TRBV18; d_gene: -; abundance: -; j_gene: TRBJ1-4; CDR3aa: CASSPQDANEKLFF; CDR3nt: TGTGCCAGCTCACCACAGGACGCTAATGAAAAACTGTTTTTT
v_gene: TRBV9; d_gene: -; abundance: few; j_gene: TRBJ2-7; CDR3aa: CASSVAGHEQYF; CDR3nt: TGTGCCAGCAGCGTAGCTGGACATGAGCAGTACTTC
v_gene: TRBV7-9; d_gene: -; abundance: -; j_gene: TRBJ2-2; CDR3aa: CASSSGQRVRNTGELFF; CDR3nt: TGTGCCAGCAGCTCGGGACAGCGGGTGCGCAACACCGGGGAGCTGTTTTTT
v_gene: TRBV2; d_gene: -; abundance: -; j_gene: TRBJ1-1; CDR3aa: CASSGRTVNTEAFF; CDR3nt: TGTGCCAGCAGTGGAAGGACGGTGAACACTGAAGCTTTCTTT
v_gene: TRBV18; d_gene: -; abundance: -; j_gene: TRBJ2-2; CDR3aa: CASSRWGISNTGELFF; CDR3nt: TGTGCCAGCTCACGTTGGGGGATTTCAAACACCGGGGAGCTGTTTTTT
v_gene: TRBV10-3; d_gene: -; abundance: few; j_gene: TRBJ1-6; CDR3aa: CAISEVAGVYNSPLHF; CDR3nt: TGTGCCATCAGTGAGGTAGCGGGCGTTTATAATTCACCCCTCCACTTT
v_gene: TRBV29-1; d_gene: -; abundance: -; j_gene: TRBJ1-1; CDR3aa: CSVDSIERGEAFF; CDR3nt: TGCAGCGTTGATTCTATCGAAAGGGGTGAAGCTTTCTTT
v_gene: TRBV29-1; d_gene: -; abundance: -; j_gene: TRBJ1-2; CDR3aa: CSVRSGSYGYTF; CDR3nt: TGCAGCGTACGATCAGGGTCCTATGGCTACACCTTC
v_gene: TRBV6-1; d_gene: -; abundance: many; j_gene: TRBJ2-7; CDR3aa: CASSEPAPQYF; CDR3nt: TGTGCCAGCAGTGAACCCGCGCCCCAGTACTTC
v_gene: TRBV7-2; d_gene: -; abundance: once; j_gene: TRBJ1-2; CDR3aa: CASSFFGGDYGYTF; CDR3nt: TGTGCCAGCAGCTTCTTTGGGGGCGACTATGGCTACACCTTC
v_gene: TRBV6-6; d_gene: TRBD1; abundance: -; j_gene: TRBJ1-4; CDR3aa: CASSWTGREKLFF; CDR3nt: TGTGCCAGCAGTTGGACAGGGCGAGAAAAACTGTTTTTT
v_gene: TRBV29-1; d_gene: -; abundance: -; j_gene: TRBJ1-4; CDR3aa: CSVEAQDEKLFF; CDR3nt: TGCAGCGTTGAAGCCCAAGACGAAAAACTGTTTTTT
v_gene: TRBV11-3; d_gene: -; abundance: few; j_gene: TRBJ2-7; CDR3aa: CASSGGPYEQYF; CDR3nt: TGTGCCAGCAGCGGGGGACCCTACGAGCAGTACTTC
v_gene: TRBV27; d_gene: -; abundance: few; j_gene: TRBJ2-7; CDR3aa: CASSRSSPQGGSYEQYF; CDR3nt: TGTGCCAGCAGTCGGAGTTCGCCACAGGGAGGGAGCTACGAGCAGTACTTC
v_gene: TRBV7-2; d_gene: TRBD2; abundance: -; j_gene: TRBJ2-2; CDR3aa: CASSLNGGAAGELFF; CDR3nt: TGTGCCAGCAGCTTAAACGGGGGGGCCGCCGGGGAGCTGTTTTTT
v_gene: TRBV20-1; d_gene: -; abundance: many; j_gene: TRBJ1-6; CDR3aa: CSARSTGYGSSPLHF; CDR3nt: TGCAGTGCTAGATCCACAGGGTATGGGAGTTCACCCCTCCACTTT
v_gene: TRBV4-2; d_gene: -; abundance: -; j_gene: TRBJ1-5; CDR3aa: CASSQVRTANQPQHF; CDR3nt: TGTGCCAGCAGCCAAGTCCGTACGGCTAATCAGCCCCAGCATTTT
v_gene: TRBV28; d_gene: -; abundance: -; j_gene: TRBJ2-3; CDR3aa: CASSSSDRDTQYF; CDR3nt: TGTGCCAGCAGTTCCTCGGACCGAGATACGCAGTATTTT
v_gene: TRBV3-1; d_gene: -; abundance: -; j_gene: TRBJ2-1; CDR3aa: CASSPARGNTMEQFF; CDR3nt: TGTGCCAGCAGCCCAGCGAGGGGGAATACAATGGAGCAGTTCTTC
v_gene: TRBV2; d_gene: -; abundance: few; j_gene: TRBJ1-1; CDR3aa: CASSESDDTEAFF; CDR3nt: TGTGCCAGCAGTGAATCGGACGACACTGAAGCTTTCTTT